This section outlines one T cell receptor (beta chain) sequence together with its context. Antigen unknown. Deletions cut 7 bases from V and 1 base from J, with 14 bases between. Germline V gene data show CDR1 as MDHEN and CDR2 as SYDVKM. The length of the CDR3 is 15 residues. This sample was taken from a study of vaccination and CD4 T cells after COVID-19. The treatment here: roughly nine-day PBMC culture with coronavirus spike peptide pools or control peptides (ViraFEST assay). Gathered ahead of the COVID-19 pandemic (2011-2018) were the CD4+ T cells of the unexposed donor. Scientists ran DNA taken from cultured CD4+ T cells through the Oncomine TCR Beta short-read assay for sequencing. It was cultured CD4+ T cells from which genomic DNA was extracted. Via MiXCR, TCRdb re-called the PCR reads, giving one row per CDR3 protein. Of 9,000 to 10,000 distinct CDR3 sequences detected, roughly 27% appear once; the ten largest clones hold around a quarter.

This receptor was taken from a human donor in good health. The chain uses TRBV28 and TRBJ1-5, with a weak D call TRBD1 (5 bases). Sequences were obtained from CD4+ T cells from blood, cultured in vitro. CDR3 loop: CASNPGGVSNQPQHF. The CDR3 DNA sequence: TGTGCCAGCAACCCCGGGGGGGTGAGCAATCAGCCCCAGCATTTT.